A selection of T cell receptor beta chains follows, all from one sample in a study of blood T cell repertoires in COVID-19. Clones were sequenced by immunoSEQ multiplex PCR, and TCRdb holds only the in-frame ones, with some missing. Of 90,000 to 120,000 clones listed, about three quarters were seen once; the top ten hold roughly 6%. The specimen was peripheral blood. The receptor set was obtained from a man older than 75 with acute or convalescent COVID-19. The CDR3 runs from the conserved cysteine through the conserved F or W. A D gene is named only where the DNA matches it firmly. The listing skips clone size in some rows; elsewhere it reads once, few, many or a size class.

J gene	clone size	V gene	D gene	CDR3 DNA	CDR3 protein
TRBJ1-2	few	TRBV24-1	NA	TGTGCCACCAGTGATCAGGAGGGCGGCTACACCTTC	CATSDQEGGYTF
TRBJ2-7	NA	TRBV3-1/TRBV3-2	NA	TGTGCCAGCAGCTCAGCGGGTTCCTACGAGCAGTACTTC	CASSSAGSYEQYF
TRBJ2-5	NA	TRBV15	NA	TGTGCCACCAGCAGAGATCCCAACAGGGCTCAAGAGACCCAGTACTTC	CATSRDPNRAQETQYF
TRBJ2-7	few	TRBV19	TRBD2	TGTGCCAGTGGACTAGCGGGAGGCGACGAGCAGTACTTC	CASGLAGGDEQYF
TRBJ1-5	NA	TRBV5-1	TRBD1	TGCGCCAGCAGCCCCCGGGACAGGGGAGGAATTCAGCCCCAGCATTTT	CASSPRDRGGIQPQHF
TRBJ1-2	many	TRBV12-3/TRBV12-4	NA	TGTGCCAGCAGCAGACAGGCCTATGGCTACACCTTC	CASSRQAYGYTF
TRBJ2-4	NA	TRBV10-2	TRBD2	TGCGCCAGCAGTGAGTCTAGCGGGAGGCCCACCGGCTTC	CASSESSGRPTGF
TRBJ1-6	few	TRBV19	TRBD1	TGTGCCAGCCGGTTCGGGGGGACAGGGACTTTGAATTCACCCCTCCACTTT	CASRFGGTGTLNSPLHF
TRBJ2-7	NA	TRBV28	TRBD2	TGTGCCAGCAGAATAGGACTAGCGGGGTACTACGAGCAGTACTTC	CASRIGLAGYYEQYF
TRBJ1-6	NA	TRBV28	NA	TGTGCCAGCAGTTTCTGGCAAAGCTCCTATAATTCACCCCTCCACTTT	CASSFWQSSYNSPLHF
TRBJ1-2	NA	TRBV30	TRBD1	TGTGCCTGGAGCATAGGACAGGGAGGCGATGGCTACACCTTC	CAWSIGQGGDGYTF
TRBJ2-3	NA	TRBV7-3	NA	TGTGCCAGCAGCTTAGGGCATGGGAGCACAGATACGCAGTATTTT	CASSLGHGSTDTQYF
TRBJ1-5	NA	TRBV28	TRBD1	TGTGCCAGCAGCCATCCCCGACAGGGCGGGCAGCCCCAGCATTTT	CASSHPRQGGQPQHF
TRBJ2-7	once	TRBV29-1	TRBD2	TGCAGCGTTGGCGGGACTAGCCCCTACGAGCAGTACTTC	CSVGGTSPYEQYF
TRBJ2-1	NA	TRBV18	TRBD1	TGTGCCAGCTCACCGGGGACAGGGGGGAACAATGAGCAGTTCTTC	CASSPGTGGNNEQFF
TRBJ1-4	NA	TRBV6-4	NA	TGTGCCAGCAGAAGGCGGGGAGCAACTAATGAAAAACTGTTTTTT	CASRRRGATNEKLFF
TRBJ2-1	few	TRBV23-1	NA	TGCGCCAGCAGTCAACCCCGGGACTTAAAAGAGCAGTTCTTC	CASSQPRDLKEQFF
TRBJ1-6	few	TRBV30	NA	TGTGCCTGGGTAGGGGATACCGCCCATTCACCCCTCCACTTT	CAWVGDTAHSPLHF
TRBJ1-5	NA	TRBV7-2	NA	TGTGCCAGCAGCTTAGATGGGGGCCAGCCCCAGCATTTT	CASSLDGGQPQHF
TRBJ1-1	NA	TRBV7-2	TRBD1	TGTGCCAGCAGCTCAGGGGGGATGAACACTGAAGCTTTCTTT	CASSSGGMNTEAFF
TRBJ2-7	NA	TRBV6-5	NA	TGTGCCAGCATGGGTCAGGGGAATTCCTACGAGCAGTACTTC	CASMGQGNSYEQYF
TRBJ2-3	NA	TRBV19	TRBD2	TGTGCCAGTACGTACGGGAGGAAAGGCACAGATACGCAGTATTTT	CASTYGRKGTDTQYF
TRBJ1-1	NA	TRBV5-1	NA	TGCGCCAGCAGCTTAACAGGATACACTGAAGCTTTCTTT	CASSLTGYTEAFF
TRBJ1-1	NA	TRBV28	TRBD1	TGTGCCAGCAGTTTGGGCAGGGGGGTGTCTGAAGCTTTCTTT	CASSLGRGVSEAFF
TRBJ2-1	NA	TRBV2	TRBD2	TGTGCCAGCAGTCCACCCCCGGGACTAGCGGGAGTCAGGGGCCATTACAATGAGCAGTTCTTC	CASSPPPGLAGVRGHYNEQFF
TRBJ2-4	few	TRBV7-2	NA	TGTGCCAGCAGCTTAGACGGGTCGGGAGTTCAGTACTTC	CASSLDGSGVQYF
TRBJ2-7	NA	TRBV6-5	TRBD1	TGTGCCAGCAGTTACATTTGGGACAGGGGAAACTACGAGCAGTACTTC	CASSYIWDRGNYEQYF
TRBJ2-5	NA	TRBV28	TRBD2	TGTGCCAGTTCGGTGGGGGGAGGGCTTGAAGAGACCCAGTACTTC	CASSVGGGLEETQYF
TRBJ2-3	NA	TRBV19	TRBD2	TGTGCCAGCTCCTCCGTGGCGGGAGAGGGATATACGCAGTATTTT	CASSSVAGEGYTQYF
TRBJ2-1	NA	TRBV5-1	TRBD2	TGCGCCAGCAGCTTGGCCCCCCGACTAGCCAACCCGGGGGATGAGCAGTTCTTC	CASSLAPRLANPGDEQFF
TRBJ1-1	NA	TRBV5-1	NA	TGCGCCAGCAGCTCCAGGGGTGGGAGGAACACTGAAGCTTTCTTT	CASSSRGGRNTEAFF
TRBJ1-4	NA	TRBV28	NA	TGTGCCAGCAGTTTTGGGTCAAGGACAGAAAAACTGTTTTTT	CASSFGSRTEKLFF
TRBJ2-2	many	TRBV20-1	NA	TGCAGTGCTAGTAAGGGGTACACCGGGGAGCTGTTTTTT	CSASKGYTGELFF
TRBJ1-5	NA	TRBV27	TRBD1	TGTGCCAGCAGTCCCGGGACAGGGATACGTCAGCCCCAGCATTTT	CASSPGTGIRQPQHF
TRBJ1-5	few	TRBV28	NA	TGTGCCAGCAGTTTAGGCGGGGGCCGGTACCAGCCCCAGCATTTT	CASSLGGGRYQPQHF
TRBJ1-1	NA	TRBV4-3	NA	TGCGCCAGCAGCCAAGATTTGCAGAAGAACACTGAAGCTTTCTTT	CASSQDLQKNTEAFF
TRBJ1-5	NA	TRBV28	NA	TGTGCCACCTTTGGGGCGGGGTTGGGGCCCCTCCAGCCCCAGCATTTT	CATFGAGLGPLQPQHF
TRBJ2-5	NA	TRBV2	TRBD2	TGTGCCAGCAGTGAAGAACGGGGGGGTCTGAAGACCCAGTACTTC	CASSEERGGLKTQYF
TRBJ2-1	once	TRBV9	NA	TGTGCCAGCAGCGTAGTTTCCCAGGGTGAGCAGTTCTTC	CASSVVSQGEQFF